A single T cell receptor beta chain is shown here with its context. This record comes from a study of blood T cell repertoires in COVID-19. Overall study context: COVID-19 samples, acute and convalescent, were from the United States, Italy and Spain. Sample material is recorded as cDNA or gDNA derived from T cells, B-cell-depleted T cells, or PBMCs.

Looked up from germline, CDR1 is SGHVS and CDR2 is FQNEAQ. CDR3 length equals 15 residues. V gave up 2 bases and J gave up 0 bases, with 9 bases separating them. Original data processing: Quantification of nucleated cells was approximated via reference gene primer amplification. Sequenced by immunoSEQ multiplex PCR; TCRdb stores in-frame clones only, minus some. The V and J calls and clone size were taken over from that table, and D and trimming were inferred from the DNA. The table lists about 150,000 clones, 80% to 90% of them singletons. The source of this sequence is a man older than 75 with acute or convalescent COVID-19. The genes are TRBV7-8 and TRBJ2-3, with a possible D match to TRBD1 (6 bases). The specimen sequenced was peripheral blood. The CDR3 DNA is TGTGCCAGCAGCTTAATGGGGGCTAGCACAGATACGCAGTATTTT. Amino acid sequence: CASSLMGASTDTQYF.